The 22 T cell receptor beta chains given below trace back to one sample, sequenced in a study of OX40 agonist ivuxolimab in advanced cancers. Libraries were prepared by immunoSEQ multiplex PCR; TCRdb keeps only in-frame clonotypes and omits some of them. The data contain roughly 43,000 clones, roughly 91% of them singletons. The sequences come from CD4+ or CD8+ T cells sorted from blood, collected in a trial of the OX40 agonist ivuxolimab. The receptors shown here come from an adult with an advanced solid tumor such as melanoma, head and neck, liver or kidney cancer.

The V and J genes are TRBV6-5 and TRBJ2-1; 12 bases map to TRBD2. CDR1 and CDR2 from the germline V gene are MNHEY and SVGAGI. J was trimmed by 7 bases and V by 8 bases; bases with no gene match: 3. The CDR3 consists of 13 residues. CDR3 residues: CASGLAGMNEQFF. CDR3 coding DNA: TGTGCCAGCGGACTAGCGGGAATGAATGAGCAGTTCTTC.

This chain uses TRBV29-1 with TRBJ2-7; possible D gene TRBD1, 5 bases. Trimming took off 6 bases at V and 4 bases at J, with 10 bases between the two ends. This CDR3 comprises 11 residues. CDR1 is SQVTM, CDR2 ANQGSEA, per germline. The CDR3 here is CSVRKGYEQYV. DNA of the CDR3: TGCAGCGTACGCAAGGGGTACGAGCAGTACGTC.

CDR3 residues: CASSLGEDTQYF. DNA of the CDR3: TGTGCCAGCAGCTTAGGGGAGGATACGCAGTATTTT. The chain carries TRBV13 and TRBJ2-3; D ambiguous. Germline CDR1 and CDR2: PRHDT and FYEKMQ (reference sequence). This CDR3 has 12 residues. The V end lost 0 bases, the J end lost 6 bases, and 4 bases lay between the germline ends. Based on the CDR3 plus reference TRBV13 and TRBJ2-3, the full variable domain is AAGVIQSPRHLIKEKRETATLKCYPIPRHDTVYWYQQGPGQDPQFLISFYEKMQSDKGSIPDRFSAQQFSDYHSELNMSSLELGDSALYFCASSLGEDTQYFGPGTRLTVL.

This chain joins TRBV11-2 and TRBJ1-1; D unresolved. The germline V and J ends were trimmed by 1 base and 4 bases, with 4 bases remaining between them. The CDR3 covers 12 residues. Germline V gene data show CDR1 as SGHAT and CDR2 as FQNNGV. Here the CDR3 DNA reads TGTGCCAGCAGCTTAGGGGTCACTGAAGCTTTCTTT. It translates to CASSLGVTEAFF.

This chain connects TRBV5-4 to TRBJ2-7; no reliable D call. This CDR3 spans 12 amino acids. Trimming shortened V by 0 bases and J by 7 bases, and 8 bases separated the two germline ends. Germline CDR1 reads SGHNT; CDR2 reads YYREEE (reference sequence). The CDR3 sequence: CASSLEGSEQYV. For the CDR3, the DNA is TGTGCCAGCAGCTTGGAGGGTTCAGAGCAGTACGTC.

The genes are TRBV21-1 and TRBJ2-7; the table assigns TRBD1, which was not confirmed against the DNA. TRBV21-1 is described as a pseudogene. The CDR3 contains 14 residues. The DNA for the CDR3 is TGTGCCAATACCGGGACAGTATTCTACTACGAGCAGTACGTC. It translates to CANTGTVFYYEQYV.

This rearrangement joins TRBV7-8 to TRBJ1-2; unclear D gene. The CDR3 runs 16 residues. Germline V lookup: CDR1 SGHVS, CDR2 FQNEAQ. V lost 3 bases, J lost 4 bases, and 18 bases lay in between. The CDR3 protein is CASSFARDPLGYGYTF. The CDR3 DNA reads as TGTGCCAGCAGCTTCGCCAGAGACCCGCTAGGCTATGGCTACACCTTC.

The chain couples TRBV28 to TRBJ2-1; tentatively, D is TRBD1 or TRBD2 (7 bases each). Germline V lookup: CDR1 MDHEN, CDR2 SYDVKM. The CDR3 is made up of 14 amino acids. V was pared by 7 bases and J by 6 bases, with 16 bases between. The CDR3 is CASTPGGGPNEQFF. Here the CDR3 DNA reads TGTGCCAGCACCCCAGGGGGGGGCCCCAATGAGCAGTTCTTC.

V gene TRBV27 combines with J gene TRBJ2-1, with D perhaps being TRBD1 or TRBD2 (5 bases each). The ends were cut back, 7 bases at V and 9 bases at J, with 13 bases in the middle. This CDR3 is built from 12 residues. Germline V lookup: CDR1 MNHEY, CDR2 SMNVEV (reference sequence). DNA of the CDR3: TGTGCCAGCATTGGGGGTCCCACTGAGCAGTTCTTC. Translation gives CASIGGPTEQFF.

The chain carries TRBV9 and TRBJ2-7; D is unclear. V lost 0 bases, J lost 0 bases, and 10 bases lay in between. The CDR3 length is 15 residues. Looked up from germline, CDR1 is SGDLS and CDR2 is YYNGEE. For the CDR3, the DNA is TGTGCCAGCAGCGTAGAGGGCGGTTTCTCCTACGAGCAGTACTTC. It encodes CASSVEGGFSYEQYF.

This clone was seen only once. The chain is built from TRBV7-2 and TRBJ2-4; TRBD2 matches at 7 bases. The V and J ends lost 8 bases and 1 base, in that order; junction bases with no gene match: 17. The germline CDR1 and CDR2 sequences are SGHTA and FQGNSA. CDR3 length: 18 residues. CDR3 DNA: TGTGCCAGCTCCTTCGTTAGCGGGTCTCTTGTGGCCAAAAACATTCAGTACTTC. This encodes CASSFVSGSLVAKNIQYF.

The V gene is TRBV7-3, the J gene TRBJ1-1; the D is unclear. There are 13 residues in the CDR3. V lost 5 bases and J 4 bases, leaving 11 bases between the germline ends. Germline V gives CDR1 SGHTA, CDR2 FQGTGA. CDR3 DNA: TGTGCCAGCAGCCTAGGTCGGACCACTGAAGCTTTCTTT. Encoded protein: CASSLGRTTEAFF.

The DNA of the CDR3 is TGCGCCAGCAGCCAAGCGGGGGTGAGCACTGAAGCTTTCTTT. The encoded protein is CASSQAGVSTEAFF. This sequence joins TRBV4-3 and TRBJ1-1; D possibly corresponds to TRBD1 (5 bases). The V and J ends lost 1 base and 4 bases respectively, with 10 bases between them. This CDR3 is built from 14 residues. Germline V gene sequence: CDR1 LGHNA, CDR2 YSLEER.

The J gene is TRBJ2-7, the V gene TRBV5-6; 7 bases match TRBD1. The germline V gene encodes CDR1 SGHDT and CDR2 YYEEEE. The CDR3 spans 13 residues. Germline trimming cut 4 bases from V and 2 bases from J; bases unmatched to any gene: 3. CDR3 in amino acids: CASSNRGPYEQYV. CDR3 nucleotide sequence: TGTGCCAGCAGCAACAGGGGACCCTACGAGCAGTACGTC.

For this clone: This CDR3 is also generated by other DNA sequences in the sample. This chain uses TRBV28 with TRBJ2-7; D is perhaps TRBD1 or TRBD2 (5 bases each). The CDR3 consists of 13 residues. Germline V lookup: CDR1 MDHEN, CDR2 SYDVKM. V dropped 2 bases and J dropped 0 bases, with 5 bases sitting between them. The CDR3 nucleotides read TGTGCCAGCAGTTTAGGGGGCTCCTACGAGCAGTACTTC. Protein: CASSLGGSYEQYF.

This sequence joins TRBV9 and TRBJ2-5; a possible D gene is TRBD2 (6 bases). V lost 0 bases, J lost 0 bases, and 9 bases lay in between. The CDR3 runs to 15 residues. From germline, CDR1 is SGDLS and CDR2 YYNGEE. The CDR3 region has the DNA TGTGCCAGCAGCGTAGACGGAGGGAACCAAGAGACCCAGTACTTC. It is translated as CASSVDGGNQETQYF.

The J gene is TRBJ2-5, the V gene TRBV30; D is ambiguous. CDR1 is GTSNPN and CDR2 is SVGIG in the germline V gene (reference sequence). The length of the CDR3 is 12 residues. V gave up 5 bases and J gave up 0 bases, with 7 bases separating them. CDR3 region: CAWEQYQETQYF. CDR3 DNA: TGTGCCTGGGAGCAGTACCAAGAGACCCAGTACTTC.

The chain links TRBV4-1 to TRBJ2-1; TRBD1 is a possible D gene (6 bases). V was trimmed by 3 bases and J by 1 base, leaving 16 bases between them. Germline loops: CDR1 MGHRA, CDR2 YSYEKL. The CDR3 sequence is 17 residues long. CDR3 coding DNA: TGCGCCAGCAGCCAGGGGGACACCCACCCTTCCTACAATGAGCAGTTCTTC. This codes for CASSQGDTHPSYNEQFF.

The chain links TRBV7-2 to TRBJ2-5; D remains unclear. The CDR3 is 15 residues long. V shed 3 bases and J shed 1 base, with 12 bases lying between them. The germline gives CDR1 SGHTA, CDR2 FQGNSA. In DNA form, the CDR3 reads TGTGCCAGCAGCTTTCTCTCAGGAATCCAAGAGACCCAGTACTTC. This codes for CASSFLSGIQETQYF.

V is TRBV6-5 and J is TRBJ1-2, with D tentatively TRBD1 (5 bases). The CDR3 contains 14 residues. V was pared by 3 bases and J by 4 bases, with 12 bases between. The germline V gene has CDR1 MNHEY and CDR2 SVGAGI. CDR3 residues: CASSYGDLSYGYTF. CDR3 bases: TGTGCCAGCAGTTATGGGGACCTTAGCTATGGCTACACCTTC.

This chain connects TRBV9 to TRBJ2-3; 7 nucleotides match TRBD1. V trimming: 0 bases; J trimming: 0 bases; junction bases outside the gene matches: 10. Germline loops: CDR1 SGDLS, CDR2 YYNGEE. CDR3 length: 18 residues. The CDR3 bases are TGTGCCAGCAGCGTAGATTCACGTGGCAGGGGGAGCACAGATACGCAGTATTTT. It encodes CASSVDSRGRGSTDTQYF.

This clone was picked up a small number of times. CDR3 bases: TGTGCCAGCAGTCCTTCCCCCCGGCGTGCCGGGGAGCTGTTTTTT. Translating gives CASSPSPRRAGELFF. J is TRBJ2-2 and V is TRBV28; D gene unclear. This CDR3 comprises 15 residues. Trimming took off 5 bases at V and 6 bases at J, with 16 bases between the two ends. From germline, CDR1 is MDHEN and CDR2 SYDVKM.